A selection of T cell receptor beta chains follows, all from one sample in a study of OX40 agonist ivuxolimab in advanced cancers. Assay: immunoSEQ multiplex PCR; the TCRdb copy retains only in-frame clones and omits some. This sample has about 81,000 clones, with 88% found just once. The source was CD4+ or CD8+ T cells sorted from blood, collected in a trial of the OX40 agonist ivuxolimab. All receptors derive from an adult with an advanced solid tumor such as melanoma, head and neck, liver or kidney cancer. The CDR3 runs from the conserved cysteine through the conserved F or W. The D gene is left open where the match is weak. A row's size may be missing; if present it is once, few, many or a size class.

cdr3_aa cdr3_nt clone_size d_call j_call v_call
CASSPLRGTTGELFF TGTGCCAGCAGCCCACTCCGGGGTACCACCGGGGAGCTGTTTTTT . . TRBJ2-2 TRBV6-5
CASSLFVGGPSEQYF TGTGCCAGCAGTTTATTCGTGGGGGGGCCCTCCGAGCAGTACTTC . . TRBJ2-7 TRBV27
CASSLGTSGQETQYF TGTGCCAGCAGCTTAGGGACTAGCGGGCAAGAGACCCAGTACTTC . TRBD2 TRBJ2-5 TRBV7-9
CASSEQSSGNTIYF TGCGCCAGCAGCGAACAGTCCTCTGGAAACACCATATATTTT . . TRBJ1-3 TRBV5-1
CASRELTRDRTSGANVLTF TGCGCCAGCAGGGAGCTAACCCGGGACAGGACGTCTGGGGCCAACGTCCTGACTTTC . TRBD1 TRBJ2-6 TRBV10-1
CASSMRGTVGNQPQHF TGTGCCAGTAGTATGAGAGGGACGGTTGGCAATCAGCCCCAGCATTTT once . TRBJ1-5 TRBV19
CASSPQGKNSPLHF TGTGCCAGCAGCCCACAGGGGAAGAATTCACCCCTCCACTTT once TRBD1 TRBJ1-6 TRBV7-9
CASSSATGRVGQPQHF TGTGCCAGCAGCTCAGCGACAGGGAGGGTCGGACAGCCCCAGCATTTT . TRBD1 TRBJ1-5 TRBV7-2
CASSIMGGPETQYF TGTGCCAGTAGTATAATGGGGGGGCCGGAGACCCAGTACTTC . . TRBJ2-5 TRBV19
CASSFPDRAYGYTF TGCGCCAGCAGCTTTCCAGACAGGGCCTATGGCTACACCTTC . TRBD1 TRBJ1-2 TRBV5-1
CASRSGLYNEQFF TGTGCCAGCAGGTCGGGACTCTACAATGAGCAGTTCTTC . . TRBJ2-1 TRBV11-2
CASSYSGNEKLFF TGTGCCAGCAGCTACAGTGGGAATGAAAAACTGTTTTTT . . TRBJ1-4 TRBV9
CASSPSTGNYGYTF TGTGCCAGCAGCCCCAGCACGGGAAACTATGGCTACACCTTC . . TRBJ1-2 TRBV11-2
CASTWGTGDGYTF TGTGCCAGCACTTGGGGGACAGGGGATGGCTACACCTTC . TRBD1 TRBJ1-2 TRBV28
CASSPTIQETQYF TGCGCCAGCAGCCCCACCATCCAAGAGACCCAGTACTTC . . TRBJ2-5 TRBV5-1
CASSFHDRAQPQHF TGTGCCAGCAGCTTTCACGACAGGGCCCAGCCCCAGCATTTT . TRBD1 TRBJ1-5 TRBV5-6
CASSQTEVLNTEAFF TGTGCCAGCTCACAGACCGAGGTTTTGAACACTGAAGCTTTCTTT . . TRBJ1-1 TRBV18
CASTLYRYEQYF TGTGCCAGCACCTTATACCGCTACGAGCAGTACTTC few . TRBJ2-7 TRBV2
CASSPPGTGDKRGYTF TGTGCCAGCTCACCACCCGGGACAGGGGACAAACGAGGCTACACCTTC . TRBD1 TRBJ1-2 TRBV18
CSGAGRHEQFF TGCAGTGGGGCAGGGAGGCATGAGCAGTTCTTC . . TRBJ2-1 TRBV20-1
CASSLEEWGRHSDTQYF TGTGCCAGCAGCTTAGAAGAGTGGGGGAGACACAGCGATACGCAGTATTTT . . TRBJ2-3 TRBV7-6